This passage covers 8 T cell receptor beta chains from one sample sequenced in a study of beta chain features in type 1 diabetes. General study findings and limits: TCRB CDR3s from Type 1 diabetes patients were moderately but significantly shorter in all four CD4+ subsets.

Expressed TCRB transcripts were sequenced because the isolated RNA had all been reverse transcribed beforehand. Method: immunoSEQ multiplex PCR; TCRdb's copy keeps in-frame clones and lacks some. This table has a few hundred thousand clones, over 9% appearing once. Their specific antigens are unknown. The sequencing input was central memory CD4+ T cells from blood. The source is a man aged 25 to 45 with type 1 diabetes.

A word on this clone: The same CDR3 can be traced to other DNA sequences in this sample. V usage is TRBV4-2 and J usage is TRBJ2-7, with D maybe TRBD2 (6 bases). The V gene lost 0 bases and the J gene lost 5 bases, with 11 bases spanning the gap. This CDR3 contains 14 residues. Germline V gene lookup returns CDR1 LGHNA and CDR2 YNFKEQ. For the CDR3, the DNA is TGTGCCAGCAGCCAAGAAAGAACTAGCAACGAGCAGTACTTC. This encodes CASSQERTSNEQYF.

This clone was seen only a few times. The chain is built from TRBV4-2 and TRBJ1-1, with 8 bases matching TRBD1. The CDR3 has 15 amino acids. Germline lookup yields CDR1 LGHNA and CDR2 YNFKEQ. The J segment lost 0 bases and the V segment lost 5 bases, leaving 5 bases of the junction unmatched. CDR3 nucleotide sequence: TGTGCCAGCAGCTATGGGACAGGAATGAACACTGAAGCTTTCTTT. This codes for CASSYGTGMNTEAFF.

The chain is built from TRBV5-1 and TRBJ2-5; D gene uncertain. V was trimmed by 1 base and J by 3 bases, leaving 7 bases between them. The CDR3 has 13 residues. CDR1 is SGHRS and CDR2 is YFSETQ in the germline V gene. In DNA form, the CDR3 reads TGCGCCAGCAGCTTGAACCTAGAAGAGACCCAGTACTTC. This codes for CASSLNLEETQYF.

The chain employs TRBV5-1 and TRBJ1-1, with D perhaps matching TRBD1 (5 bases). This CDR3 spans 14 amino acids. Germline V CDR1 and CDR2: SGHRS, YFSETQ. Trimming took off 8 bases at V and 1 base at J, with 15 bases between the two ends. As DNA, the CDR3 is TGCGCCAGTGAGGTCGGGGACCGGAACACTGAAGCTTTCTTT. Translation gives CASEVGDRNTEAFF.

The rearrangement joins TRBV5-1 to TRBJ1-2, with D tentatively TRBD1 (6 bases). V was shortened by 1 base and J by 1 base, with 20 bases between the two germline ends. Per the germline V gene, CDR1 is SGHRS and CDR2 is YFSETQ. CDR3 length: 18 amino acids. For the CDR3, the DNA is TGCGCCAGCAGCTTGAAGAGACGACAGGTTTTCCTTAACTATGGCTACACCTTC. It codes for CASSLKRRQVFLNYGYTF.

This clone was seen a handful of times. This chain joins TRBV29-1 and TRBJ2-1; 8 bases are a match to TRBD2. CDR1 SQVTM and CDR2 ANQGSEA come from the germline V gene. The J segment lost 1 base and the V segment lost 5 bases, leaving 7 bases of the junction unmatched. There are 15 residues in the CDR3. This CDR3 reads CSVYPGLVSYNEQFF. As DNA, the CDR3 is TGCAGCGTTTATCCGGGACTAGTTTCCTACAATGAGCAGTTCTTC.

This chain links TRBV4-2 with TRBJ2-3, with unresolved D. The CDR3 loop spans 16 amino acids. The germline V and J ends were trimmed by 0 bases and 2 bases, with 12 bases remaining between them. Germline loops: CDR1 LGHNA, CDR2 YNFKEQ. CDR3: CASSQDGSQNTDTQYF. The CDR3, as DNA: TGTGCCAGCAGCCAAGACGGGTCCCAGAACACAGATACGCAGTATTTT.

The table lists this clone with a few counts. V gene TRBV6-6 combines with J gene TRBJ1-3; D is undetermined. The CDR3 is made up of 16 amino acids. Trimming took 2 bases from V and 4 from J, leaving 15 bases between them. Germline V gives CDR1 MNHNY, CDR2 SVGAGI (reference sequence). CDR3 region: CASSYGGRGSGNTIYF. The DNA of the CDR3 is TGTGCCAGCAGTTACGGCGGACGAGGGTCCGGAAACACCATATATTTT.